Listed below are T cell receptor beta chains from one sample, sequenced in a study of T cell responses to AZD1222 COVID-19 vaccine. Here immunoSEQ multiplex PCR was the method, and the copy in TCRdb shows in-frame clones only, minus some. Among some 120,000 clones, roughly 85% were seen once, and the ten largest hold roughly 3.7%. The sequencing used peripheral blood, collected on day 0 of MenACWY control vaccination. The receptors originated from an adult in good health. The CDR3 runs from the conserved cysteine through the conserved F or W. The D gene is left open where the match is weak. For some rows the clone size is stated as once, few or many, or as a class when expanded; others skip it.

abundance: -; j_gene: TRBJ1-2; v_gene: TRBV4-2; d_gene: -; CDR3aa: CASSHLGRRGNTNYGYTF; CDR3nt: TGTGCCAGCAGCCACCTGGGGAGGAGAGGGAATACTAACTATGGCTACACCTTC
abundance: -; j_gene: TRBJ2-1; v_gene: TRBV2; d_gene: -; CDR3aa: CASSEAVTSLYNEQFF; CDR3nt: TGTGCCAGCAGTGAAGCAGTGACTTCCCTCTACAATGAGCAGTTCTTC
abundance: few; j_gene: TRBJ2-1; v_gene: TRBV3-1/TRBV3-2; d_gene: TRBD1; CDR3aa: CASSHRDRPYNEQFF; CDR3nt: TGTGCCAGCAGCCACCGGGACAGACCCTACAATGAGCAGTTCTTC
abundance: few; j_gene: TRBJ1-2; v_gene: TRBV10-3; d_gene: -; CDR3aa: CAIRDSGQPVYGYTF; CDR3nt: TGTGCCATCAGGGACTCGGGTCAGCCGGTCTATGGCTACACCTTC
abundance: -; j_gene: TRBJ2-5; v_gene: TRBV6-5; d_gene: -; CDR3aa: CASGRGHQETQYF; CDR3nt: TGTGCCAGCGGGAGGGGGCATCAAGAGACCCAGTACTTC
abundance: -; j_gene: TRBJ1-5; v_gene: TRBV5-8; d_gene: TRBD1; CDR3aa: CASSSRTGNQPQHF; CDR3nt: TGTGCCAGCAGCTCAAGGACAGGGAATCAGCCCCAGCATTTT
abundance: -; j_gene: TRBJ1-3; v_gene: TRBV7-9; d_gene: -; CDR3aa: CASSLSQVSGNTIYF; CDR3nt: TGTGCCAGCAGCTTATCACAGGTCTCTGGAAACACCATATATTTT
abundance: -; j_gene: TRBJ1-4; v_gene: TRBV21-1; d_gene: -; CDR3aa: CASSKSGGDTREKLFF; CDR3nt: TGTGCCAGCAGCAAGAGCGGCGGGGACACACGAGAAAAACTGTTTTTT
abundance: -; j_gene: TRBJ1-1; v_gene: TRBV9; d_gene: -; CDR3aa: CASSVGGRNHEAFF; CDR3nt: TGTGCCAGCAGCGTAGGAGGCAGGAACCATGAAGCTTTCTTT
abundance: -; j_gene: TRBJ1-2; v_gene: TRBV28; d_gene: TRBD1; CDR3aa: CASSSGQGAPGDGYTF; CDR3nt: TGTGCCAGCAGTTCCGGACAGGGGGCCCCGGGGGATGGCTACACCTTC
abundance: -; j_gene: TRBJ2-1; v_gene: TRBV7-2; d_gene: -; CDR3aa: CASSLGTVSYNEQFF; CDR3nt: TGTGCCAGCAGCCTAGGGACTGTCTCCTACAATGAGCAGTTCTTC
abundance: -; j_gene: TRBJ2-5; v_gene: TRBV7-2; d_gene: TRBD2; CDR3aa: CASSFGGGRETQYF; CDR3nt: TGTGCCAGCAGCTTTGGGGGGGGAAGAGAGACCCAATACTTC
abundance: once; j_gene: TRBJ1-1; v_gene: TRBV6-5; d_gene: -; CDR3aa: CASRRVRGAGTEAFF; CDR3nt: TGTGCCAGCAGGAGGGTCCGGGGCGCGGGGACTGAAGCTTTCTTT
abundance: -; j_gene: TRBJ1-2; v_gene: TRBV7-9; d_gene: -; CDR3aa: CASSLYGGPKGGYTF; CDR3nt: TGTGCCAGCAGCTTATATGGGGGACCAAAGGGAGGCTACACCTTC
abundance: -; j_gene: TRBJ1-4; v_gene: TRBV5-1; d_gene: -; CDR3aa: CASSLEGGGVDEKLFF; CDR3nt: TGCGCCAGCAGCTTGGAGGGGGGAGGCGTTGATGAAAAACTGTTTTTT
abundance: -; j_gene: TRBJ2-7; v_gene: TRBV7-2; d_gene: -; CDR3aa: CASSLAGSFFEQYF; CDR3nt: TGTGCCAGCAGCTTAGCGGGCTCCTTTTTCGAGCAGTACTTC
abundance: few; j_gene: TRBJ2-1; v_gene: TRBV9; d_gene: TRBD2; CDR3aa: CASSVSAGGSGNEQFF; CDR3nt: TGTGCCAGCAGCGTGTCTGCGGGGGGCTCGGGCAATGAGCAGTTCTTC
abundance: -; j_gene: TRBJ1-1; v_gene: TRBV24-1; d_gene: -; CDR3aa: CATSDLTPPDSHMNTEAFF; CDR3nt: TGTGCCACCAGTGACCTGACACCCCCGGACAGCCACATGAACACTGAAGCTTTCTTT
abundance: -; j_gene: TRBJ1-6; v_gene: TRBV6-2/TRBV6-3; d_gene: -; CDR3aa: CASSPGRIYNSPLHF; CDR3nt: TGTGCCAGCAGTCCCGGACGGATCTATAATTCACCCCTCCACTTT
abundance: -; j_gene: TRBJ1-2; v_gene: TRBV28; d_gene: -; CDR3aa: CASSLADGRNYTF; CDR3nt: TGTGCCAGCAGTTTAGCCGACGGGCGGAACTACACCTTC
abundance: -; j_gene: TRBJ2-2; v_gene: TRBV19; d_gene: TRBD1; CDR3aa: CASADREVTGELFF; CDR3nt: TGTGCCAGCGCAGACAGGGAAGTCACCGGGGAGCTGTTTTTT
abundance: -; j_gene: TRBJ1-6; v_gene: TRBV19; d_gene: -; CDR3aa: CASRGRMRTSSYNSPLHF; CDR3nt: TGTGCCAGTAGAGGCAGGATGCGAACTAGCTCCTATAATTCACCCCTCCACTTT
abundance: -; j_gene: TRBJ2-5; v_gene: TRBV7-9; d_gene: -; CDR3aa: CASSLVIGYLETQYF; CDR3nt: TGTGCCAGCAGCTTAGTGATCGGGTATCTGGAGACCCAGTACTTC